This TCR beta chain was captured in a study of post-analysis software for immune sequencing data. The overall study: Patients with relapsing-remitting, secondary progressive and progressive-relapsing multiple sclerosis courses were all represented. The study, taken as a whole, reports: The normalized Chao1 diversity of multiple sclerosis patients was significantly lower than that of controls. Five TRBV segments (TRBV5-6, TRBV5-1 and TRBV20-1 among them) occurred more frequently in patients than in controls.

Unique molecular identifiers had been added to the TCR beta cDNA libraries. TCRdb ran MiXCR on the PCR reads and lists one entry per CDR3 protein. Of some 700,000 distinct CDR3 sequences detected, approximately 60% appear once; the ten largest clones hold over 9%. Comments on this clonotype: Its specificity is not known.

Germline assignment: CDR1 SGHTA and CDR2 FQGNSA. This CDR3 is 13 amino acids long. V was clipped by 5 bases and J by 13 bases, with 18 bases between them. The specimen sequenced was blood. The source of this sequence is a girl aged 2 to 10 with multiple sclerosis. The chain carries TRBV7-2 and TRBJ2-4, with TRBD2 as a possible D gene (5 bases). CDR3: CASSPGTIPEQYF. The CDR3 DNA reads TGTGCCAGCAGCCCGGGAACAATACCTGAGCAGTACTTC.